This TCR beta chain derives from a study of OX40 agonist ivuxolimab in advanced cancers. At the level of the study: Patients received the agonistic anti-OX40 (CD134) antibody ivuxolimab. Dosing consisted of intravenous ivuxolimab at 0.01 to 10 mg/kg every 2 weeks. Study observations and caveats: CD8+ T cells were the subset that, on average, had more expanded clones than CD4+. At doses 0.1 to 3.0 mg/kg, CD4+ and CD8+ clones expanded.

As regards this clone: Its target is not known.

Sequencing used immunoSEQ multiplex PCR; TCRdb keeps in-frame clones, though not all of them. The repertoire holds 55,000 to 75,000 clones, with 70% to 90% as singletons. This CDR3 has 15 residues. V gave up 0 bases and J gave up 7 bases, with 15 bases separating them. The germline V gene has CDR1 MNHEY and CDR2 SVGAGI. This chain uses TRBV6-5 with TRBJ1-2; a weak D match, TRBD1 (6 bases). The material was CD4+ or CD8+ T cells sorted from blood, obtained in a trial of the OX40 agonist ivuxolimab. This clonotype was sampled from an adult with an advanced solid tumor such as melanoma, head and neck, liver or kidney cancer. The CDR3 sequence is CASSYSNQGYIGYTF. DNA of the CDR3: TGTGCCAGCAGTTACTCGAATCAGGGGTATATTGGCTACACCTTC.